This entry features one T cell receptor beta chain sequence. The data are from a study of blood T cell repertoires in COVID-19. On the study more broadly: T cells, B-cell-depleted T cells, or PBMCs provided the cDNA or gDNA that served as material.

Per the original methods: Nucleated cell number was recorded as an estimate derived from reference gene primer amplification. Sequencing was performed with immunoSEQ multiplex PCR; in TCRdb, only in-frame clones are kept and a portion is missing. The DNA gave D and trimming, while V, J and clone size come from that table. This table has 74,000 or so clones, approximately 88% appearing once. From germline, CDR1 is SQVTM and CDR2 ANQGSEA. This CDR3 has 14 amino acids. The V end lost 4 bases, the J end lost 3 bases, and 15 bases lay between the germline ends. The source is a human donor in a cohort sampled during active COVID-19. The J gene is TRBJ1-1, the V gene TRBV29-1; the D is unclear. The sequenced material came from peripheral blood. The CDR3 loop reads CSVGYNWQDTEAFF. The CDR3 DNA reads as TGCAGCGTTGGATATAATTGGCAGGACACTGAAGCTTTCTTT.